The clone carrying this TCR beta chain came up many times. The sample comes from a study of T cells in Graves' hyperthyroidism and ophthalmopathy. Thyroid ultrasound and orbital computed tomography, with clinical symptoms and serum thyroxine and TRAb, informed diagnoses. V was cut by 6 bases and J by 2 bases, with 13 bases left in between. Germline values: CDR1 MDHEN, CDR2 SYDVKM. The CDR3 contains 14 residues. What was amplified from RNA transcripts were TCR beta CDR3 regions. Primed by the HTBI set, a first-round RT-PCR was run on the TCR CDR3. TCRdb analysed the multiplex PCR reads with MiXCR anew, one entry per CDR3 protein. The data contain under 350,000 distinct CDR3 sequences, roughly 18% of them singletons.

Sequenced material: blood. The chain carries TRBV28 and TRBJ1-2; unclear D gene. The TCR originated in a woman aged 45 to 65 with Graves' hyperthyroidism. As DNA, the CDR3 is TGTGCCAGCAGCCCCCATTCCCTAAACTATGGCTACACCTTC. Amino acids: CASSPHSLNYGYTF.